Below are 16 T cell receptor beta chains sequenced from a single sample in a study of T cells in Graves' hyperthyroidism and ophthalmopathy. Amplification of TCR beta CDR3 regions was performed using RNA transcripts as template. The TCR CDR3 was amplified in a first-round RT-PCR using the HTBI primer set. TCRdb re-called the multiplex PCR reads with MiXCR, one entry per CDR3 protein. The sample has about 600,000 distinct CDR3 sequences, about 16% seen once. The sequenced sample consisted of blood. These receptors came from a woman in her thirties or forties with Graves' ophthalmopathy.

This clonotype was counted only a few times. The chain combines TRBV3-1 with TRBJ2-2, with 10 bases identical to TRBD2. Germline values: CDR1 LGHDT, CDR2 YNNKEL (reference sequence). The V segment lost 0 bases and the J segment 8 bases; nucleotides outside the gene matches: 6. The CDR3 contains 16 residues. CDR3 residues: CASSQEGAGGAGELFF. The CDR3 nucleotides read TGTGCCAGCAGCCAAGAGGGAGCGGGAGGGGCTGGGGAGCTGTTTTTT.

This clonotype was counted at least ten times. The chain carries TRBV11-2 and TRBJ2-5; 8 bases are shared with TRBD1. CDR1 and CDR2 from the germline V gene are SGHAT and FQNNGV. CDR3 length equals 15 residues. The J segment lost 1 base and the V segment lost 5 bases, leaving 6 bases of the junction unmatched. CDR3 sequence: CASSAGTGTQETQYF. As DNA, the CDR3 is TGTGCCAGCAGCGCCGGGACAGGCACCCAAGAGACCCAGTACTTC.

The chain has TRBV20-1 and TRBJ1-4; TRBD1 aligns across 7 bases. From germline, CDR1 is DFQATT and CDR2 SNEGSKA (reference sequence). This CDR3 is built from 13 residues. The junction had 1 base not matched to a gene; V was cut back by 6 bases and J by 0 bases. The CDR3 region is CSAGTATNEKLFF. Written as DNA, the CDR3 is TGCAGTGCGGGGACAGCAACTAATGAAAAACTGTTTTTT.

The chain combines TRBV24-1 with TRBJ2-7; 9 bases line up with TRBD2. In germline, CDR1 is KGHDR, CDR2 SFDVKD. V was clipped by 7 bases and J by 5 bases; unmatched bases: 8. The CDR3 spans 14 residues. The CDR3 DNA reads as TGTGCCACCAGGGCGGGGGGGCGCTGGGACGAGCAGTACTTC. Translated, it gives CATRAGGRWDEQYF.

The sample holds many counts of this clonotype. This rearrangement joins TRBV5-1 to TRBJ2-1; TRBD2 matches 10 bases. V lost 0 bases, J lost 7 bases, and 7 bases stayed unmatched. The CDR3 spans 16 residues. The germline V gene encodes CDR1 SGHRS and CDR2 YFSETQ. The DNA of the CDR3 is TGCGCCAGCAGCTTGGCTTTGGCTAGCGGGAGTAATGAGCAGTTCTTC. Its protein product is CASSLALASGSNEQFF.

This clonotype was counted many times. V usage is TRBV6-1 and J usage is TRBJ2-5; 10 bases are a match to TRBD2. The CDR3 runs to 15 residues. CDR1 and CDR2 from the germline V gene are MNHNS and SASEGT. J gave up 1 base and V 5 bases, and 4 bases lay outside the gene matches. This chain's CDR3 is CASSYGTSVQETQYF. CDR3 sequence (DNA): TGTGCCAGCAGTTACGGGACTAGCGTCCAAGAGACCCAGTACTTC.

V is TRBV6-5 and J is TRBJ1-6; D remains ambiguous. CDR1 and CDR2 from the germline V gene are MNHEY and SVGAGI. This CDR3 has 16 amino acids. V was pared by 4 bases and J by 10 bases, with 20 bases between. The CDR3 sequence is CASSLLSGQAGSPLHF. DNA for the CDR3: TGTGCCAGCAGTTTACTCAGCGGGCAGGCGGGCTCACCCCTCCACTTT.

Ten or more counts support this clonotype. The rearrangement uses TRBV28 and TRBJ1-1; 7 bases are shared with TRBD1. The CDR3 is made up of 14 amino acids. J gave up 1 base and V 6 bases, and 5 bases lay outside the gene matches. Germline V gene lookup returns CDR1 MDHEN and CDR2 SYDVKM. The CDR3 reads CASSQDRANTEAFF. CDR3 in DNA: TGTGCCAGCAGCCAAGACAGGGCGAACACTGAAGCTTTCTTT.

The rearrangement links TRBV6-1 to TRBJ1-5; D possibly corresponds to TRBD1 (5 bases). CDR1 is MNHNS, CDR2 SASEGT, per germline. Between the trimmed V and J ends, which lost 7 bases and 5 bases, there was a span of 15 bases. The CDR3 consists of 14 residues. The CDR3 sequence is CASTPGGRDQPQHF. CDR3 DNA sequence: TGTGCCAGCACCCCGGGGGGACGGGATCAGCCCCAGCATTTT.

The table lists this clonotype with a few counts. The CDR3 region is CATTKGVSRWPQHF. CDR3 nucleotides: TGTGCCACCACCAAGGGGGTAAGTAGGTGGCCCCAGCATTTT. This chain uses TRBV19 with TRBJ1-5, with D perhaps TRBD1 (6 bases). V was trimmed by 10 bases and J by 9 bases, leaving 22 bases between them. This CDR3 region has 14 residues. CDR1 is LNHDA and CDR2 is SQIVND in the germline V gene (reference sequence). Variable domain in full (rest from reference TRBV19 and TRBJ1-5): DGGITQSPKYLFRKEGQNVTLSCEQNLNHDAMYWYRQDPGQGLRLIYYSQIVNDFQKGDIAEGYSVSREKKESFPLTVTSAQKNPTAFYLCATTKGVSRWPQHFGDGTRLSIL.

This clonotype was found many times. This chain joins TRBV7-2 and TRBJ2-2, with 10 positions matching TRBD1. The germline CDR1 and CDR2 sequences are SGHTA and FQGNSA. This CDR3 has 15 amino acids. Germline trimming cut 7 bases from V and 5 bases from J; bases unmatched to any gene: 7. The CDR3 DNA is TGTGCCAGCAAGCTCGACAGGGGGCGGACCGGGGAGCTGTTTTTT. Translated, it gives CASKLDRGRTGELFF.

The V and J genes are TRBV28 and TRBJ1-5; D not certain. The CDR3 extends over 15 amino acids. V was clipped by 4 bases and J by 2 bases, with 12 bases between them. The germline V gene encodes CDR1 MDHEN and CDR2 SYDVKM. CDR3 residues: CASSSRAVGNQPQHF. The CDR3 nucleotides read TGTGCCAGCAGTTCTCGAGCGGTCGGCAATCAGCCCCAGCATTTT.

The chain employs TRBV10-3 and TRBJ2-3; 12 nucleotides line up with TRBD2. There are 17 residues in the CDR3. J lost 4 bases, V lost 7 bases, and 12 bases had no gene match. Germline loops: CDR1 ENHRY, CDR2 SYGVKD. The chain's CDR3 is CAINEPGLAGRPDTQYF. CDR3 nucleotides: TGTGCCATCAACGAACCGGGACTAGCGGGTCGTCCAGATACGCAGTATTTT.

This clonotype showed up many times. The chain uses TRBV30 and TRBJ1-4, with D uncertain. This CDR3 is built from 13 residues. Trimming shortened V by 0 bases and J by 4 bases, and 6 bases separated the two germline ends. The germline V gene encodes CDR1 GTSNPN and CDR2 SVGIG (reference sequence). The CDR3 protein is CAWSVPGNEKLFF. The CDR3 DNA reads TGTGCCTGGAGTGTACCCGGTAATGAAAAACTGTTTTTT.

The chain couples TRBV20-1 to TRBJ1-5, with a tentative D call TRBD1 (6 bases). Germline V CDR1 and CDR2: DFQATT, SNEGSKA (reference sequence). There are 14 residues in the CDR3. Between the trimmed V and J ends, which lost 4 bases and 0 bases, there was a span of 10 bases. CDR3 sequence (DNA): TGCAGTGCTATCCAGGGGTATAGCAATCAGCCCCAGCATTTT. It specifies CSAIQGYSNQPQHF.

The chain carries TRBV10-3 and TRBJ2-1; TRBD2 aligns across 8 bases. The CDR3 has 15 amino acids. Germline-derived CDR1 and CDR2 are ENHRY and SYGVKD. V was clipped by 3 bases and J by 5 bases; unmatched bases: 6. The CDR3 DNA follows: TGTGCCATCAGTGATTTTGAGCGGGGGAACAATGAGCAGTTCTTC. Protein: CAISDFERGNNEQFF.